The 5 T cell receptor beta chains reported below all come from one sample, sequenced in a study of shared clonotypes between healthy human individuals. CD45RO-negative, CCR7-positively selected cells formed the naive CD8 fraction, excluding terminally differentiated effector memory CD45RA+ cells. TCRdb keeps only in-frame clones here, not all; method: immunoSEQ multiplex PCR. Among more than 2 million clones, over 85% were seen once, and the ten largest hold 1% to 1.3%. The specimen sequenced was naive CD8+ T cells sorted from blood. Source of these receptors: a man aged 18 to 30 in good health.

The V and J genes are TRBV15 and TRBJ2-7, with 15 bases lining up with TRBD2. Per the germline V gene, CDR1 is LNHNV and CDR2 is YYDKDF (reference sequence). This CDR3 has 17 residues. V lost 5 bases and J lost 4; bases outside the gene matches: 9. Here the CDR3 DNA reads TGTGCCACCAGCGGGGGGACTAGCGGGAGGATGTCGTACGAGCAGTACTTC. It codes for CATSGGTSGRMSYEQYF.

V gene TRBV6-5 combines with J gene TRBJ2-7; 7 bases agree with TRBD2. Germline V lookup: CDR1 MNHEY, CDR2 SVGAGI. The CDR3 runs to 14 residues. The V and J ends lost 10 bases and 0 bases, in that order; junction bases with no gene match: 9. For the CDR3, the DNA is TGTGCCACCTCTACCACGGGGGGCTCCTACGAGCAGTACTTC. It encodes CATSTTGGSYEQYF.

CDR3 region: CATGSGTPLYEQYF. CDR3 DNA: TGTGCCACCGGTTCCGGGACCCCCCTCTACGAGCAGTACTTC. The chain employs TRBV15 and TRBJ2-7, with D perhaps matching TRBD1 or TRBD2 (5 bases each). The V and J ends lost 8 bases and 3 bases respectively, with 17 bases between them. Germline V lookup: CDR1 LNHNV, CDR2 YYDKDF (reference sequence). The CDR3 sequence is 14 residues long.

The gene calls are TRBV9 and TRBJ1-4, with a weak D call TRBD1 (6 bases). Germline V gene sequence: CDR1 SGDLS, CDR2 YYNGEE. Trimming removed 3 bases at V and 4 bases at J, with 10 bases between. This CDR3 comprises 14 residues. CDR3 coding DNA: TGTGCCAGCAGCGCCGACAGGTTTAATGAAAAACTGTTTTTT. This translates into CASSADRFNEKLFF. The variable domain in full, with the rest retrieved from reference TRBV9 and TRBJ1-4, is DSGVTQTPKHLITATGQRVTLRCSPRSGDLSVYWYQQSLDQGLQFLIQYYNGEERAKGNILERFSAQQFPDLHSELNLSSLELGDSALYFCASSADRFNEKLFFGSGTQLSVL.

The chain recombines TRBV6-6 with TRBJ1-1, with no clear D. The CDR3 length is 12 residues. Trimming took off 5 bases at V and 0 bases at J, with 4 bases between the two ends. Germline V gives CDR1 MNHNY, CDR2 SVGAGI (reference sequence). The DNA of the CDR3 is TGTGCCAGCAGTATTATGAACACTGAAGCTTTCTTT. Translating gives CASSIMNTEAFF.